This T cell receptor (beta chain) emerged from a study of control samples from healthy donors and cancer patients. In its sample, this clone was seen a few times. The protocol was immunoSEQ multiplex PCR, while the TCRdb copy is restricted to in-frame clones and leaves out a portion. The sample has roughly 88,000 clones, 91% seen once. The CDR3 consists of 16 residues. Germline V gene lookup returns CDR1 MNHNS and CDR2 SASEGT. The V end was cut by 4 bases, the J end by 3 bases, with 17 bases between. This TCR came from a man aged 50 to 60 in good health. The sequenced material came from blood. The rearrangement joins TRBV6-1 to TRBJ2-3; D possibly matches TRBD1 or TRBD2 (5 bases each). CDR3 loop: CASSVLRGEGTDTQYF. The CDR3, as DNA: TGTGCCAGCAGTGTTTTAAGGGGTGAGGGAACAGATACGCAGTATTTT.